The text below deals with one T cell receptor beta chain. The antigen remains undetermined. This sample stems from a study of CD8 T cells in ankylosing spondylitis. The V and J ends lost 7 bases and 1 base, in that order; junction bases with no gene match: 11. Germline CDR1 reads GTSNPN; CDR2 reads SVGIG (reference sequence). The CDR3 contains 15 residues. The study's findings and limits: Ankylosing spondylitis blood seemed to carry a telltale TCR beta motif made of several highly homologous variants. It was reported that disease-linked clones were significantly enriched in matched ankylosing spondylitis synovial fluid. In the blood and synovial fluid of reactive arthritis, some motif variants had been previously reported.

TCRdb reprocessed the 5' RACE reads via MiXCR and lists one record per CDR3 protein. The sample holds under 850,000 distinct CDR3 sequences; under 20% are singletons and the top ten take around a fifth. The sequencing input was blood, either unsorted or a sorted T cell fraction (not recorded which). The chain recombines TRBV30 with TRBJ1-2; TRBD1 matches at 8 bases. This receptor was taken from a male donor with ankylosing spondylitis. CDR3 region: CALYRDRPINYGYTF. As DNA, the CDR3 is TGTGCCTTATACCGGGACAGGCCGATTAACTATGGCTACACCTTC.